Shown below are 26 T cell receptor beta chains from a single sample sequenced in a study of T-cell reconstitution after alpha-beta-depleted transplantation in children. Construction of the TCRbeta library involved unique molecular identifiers. TCRdb reprocessed the PCR reads with MiXCR, giving one entry per CDR3 protein. The sample yields around 370,000 distinct CDR3 sequences, over 9% seen once. Specimen: PBMCs from the stem cell graft donor, collected from the stem cell graft. These receptors all stem from a human donor who donated a stem cell graft to a child with acute lymphoblastic leukemia.

This clonotype was detected many times. The chain recombines TRBV27 with TRBJ2-1; D remains ambiguous. This CDR3 has 14 amino acids. V was pared by 3 bases and J by 2 bases, with 8 bases between. Germline loops: CDR1 MNHEY, CDR2 SMNVEV (reference sequence). CDR3: CASSLYGPYNEQFF. The CDR3 nucleotides read TGTGCCAGCAGTTTGTATGGACCCTACAATGAGCAGTTCTTC.

The gene calls are TRBV15 and TRBJ2-1; D possibly corresponds to TRBD1 (6 bases). CDR1 LNHNV and CDR2 YYDKDF come from the germline V gene (reference sequence). Trimming stripped 4 bases from V and 8 bases from J, with 21 bases between. The CDR3 sequence is 16 residues long. The CDR3 region has the DNA TGTGCCACCAGCACCATCACCGGGACATTTTCCCATGAGCAGTTCTTC. Translated: CATSTITGTFSHEQFF.

This chain's CDR3 is CASSSKQGEGGYTF. The CDR3 nucleotides read TGTGCCAGCAGCTCGAAACAGGGGGAAGGTGGCTACACCTTC. V gene TRBV7-8 combines with J gene TRBJ1-2; the match to TRBD1 covers 8 bases. CDR1 is SGHVS, CDR2 FQNEAQ, per germline. The CDR3 is made up of 14 amino acids. V shed 4 bases, J shed 7 bases, and the junction held 8 bases outside the gene matches. Supplemented by reference TRBV7-8 and TRBJ1-2, the full variable domain reads GAGVSQSPRYKVAKRGQDVALRCDPISGHVSLFWYQQALGQGPEFLTYFQNEAQLDKSGLPSDRFFAERPEGSVSTLKIQRTQQEDSAVYLCASSSKQGEGGYTFGSGTRLTVV.

The rearrangement joins TRBV7-9 to TRBJ1-1; 8 nucleotides match TRBD1. This CDR3 has 14 residues. Germline V CDR1 and CDR2: SEHNR, FQNEAQ (reference sequence). With V trimmed by 4 bases and J by 7 bases, 8 bases remained unmatched. Here the CDR3 reads CASSSSTGASEAFF. The CDR3 DNA reads as TGTGCCAGCAGCTCATCGACAGGGGCAAGTGAAGCTTTCTTT.

In the case of this clonotype: A read error is possible here, since a much larger clone lies one base away. The chain employs TRBV20-1 and TRBJ1-5; possible D gene TRBD1, 6 bases. Per germline, CDR1 DFQATT and CDR2 SNEGSKA (reference sequence). With 3 bases removed from V and 7 bases from J, the gap between germline ends came to 16 bases. The CDR3 spans 14 residues. The CDR3 coding sequence is TGCAGTGCTAGGGGACACAGGGCTTACCAGCCCCAGCATTTT. Protein: CSARGHRAYQPQHF.

The chain has TRBV6-1 and TRBJ1-1; D perhaps matches TRBD1 (5 bases). With 10 bases removed from V and 0 bases from J, the gap between germline ends came to 15 bases. Germline assignment: CDR1 MNHNS and CDR2 SASEGT. This CDR3 is 14 amino acids long. Here the CDR3 DNA reads TGTGCCACCGGGGGGGGGAGGCTGAACACTGAAGCTTTCTTT. Its protein is CATGGGRLNTEAFF.

The chain carries TRBV20-1 and TRBJ2-3; no definite D call. V shed 0 bases and J shed 3 bases, with 10 bases lying between them. CDR3 length: 14 amino acids. CDR1 is DFQATT, CDR2 SNEGSKA, per germline (reference sequence). CDR3 in amino acids: CSARELVFTDTQYF. The CDR3 nucleotides are TGCAGTGCTAGAGAGCTAGTTTTTACAGATACGCAGTATTTT.

This clonotype was counted only a few times. The CDR3 DNA sequence: TGCAGCTCCCGGGACAGTTCCTCTGGGGCCAACGTCCTGACTTTC. It encodes CSSRDSSSGANVLTF. This chain joins TRBV29-1 and TRBJ2-6, with TRBD1 matching over 7 bases. With V trimmed by 8 bases and J by 0 bases, 7 bases remained unmatched. Germline CDR1 and CDR2: SQVTM and ANQGSEA. The CDR3 is made up of 15 amino acids.

The CDR3 sequence: CASSPGTLYEQFF. CDR3 coding DNA: TGCGCCAGCAGCCCTGGGACCCTCTATGAGCAGTTCTTC. The chain carries TRBV4-1 and TRBJ2-1; D tentatively fits TRBD1 or TRBD2 (5 bases each). Germline values: CDR1 MGHRA, CDR2 YSYEKL. CDR3 length: 13 residues. Trimming stripped 4 bases from V and 8 bases from J, with 12 bases between.

The table lists this clonotype with a few counts. The chain has TRBV10-3 and TRBJ1-2; D is uncertain. The germline V gene has CDR1 ENHRY and CDR2 SYGVKD. Between the trimmed V and J ends, which lost 3 bases and 4 bases, there was a span of 15 bases. There are 15 residues in the CDR3. CDR3 loop: CAISENLVGTYGYTF. The DNA for the CDR3 is TGTGCCATCAGTGAAAATCTGGTGGGAACCTATGGCTACACCTTC.

The chain links TRBV6-5 to TRBJ2-5; D is ambiguous. The CDR3 is 12 amino acids. Per germline, CDR1 MNHEY and CDR2 SVGAGI. With 7 bases removed from V and 2 bases from J, the gap between germline ends came to 8 bases. CDR3 amino acids: CASTNPQETQYF. The CDR3 bases are TGTGCCAGCACTAATCCTCAAGAGACCCAGTACTTC.

The gene calls are TRBV5-6 and TRBJ2-1; 10 nucleotides agree with TRBD2. The germline V gene has CDR1 SGHDT and CDR2 YYEEEE. The CDR3 totals 16 residues. The V segment lost 1 base and the J segment 8 bases; nucleotides outside the gene matches: 9. DNA of the CDR3: TGTGCCAGCAGCTTGAGAGCGGGAGGGCCTAAGTATGAGCAGTTCTTC. This encodes CASSLRAGGPKYEQFF.

The genes are TRBV7-9 and TRBJ2-5; a possible D gene is TRBD1 (6 bases). V lost 1 base and J 7 bases, leaving 13 bases between the germline ends. CDR3 length: 14 residues. The germline V gene encodes CDR1 SEHNR and CDR2 FQNEAQ (reference sequence). The CDR3: CASSLGGTPATQYF. In DNA, the CDR3 is TGTGCCAGCAGCTTAGGGGGGACACCTGCGACCCAGTACTTC.

V and J are TRBV20-1 and TRBJ2-3, with TRBD1 matching 12 bases. V lost 5 bases to trimming and J lost 0 bases; unmatched junction nucleotides: 9. Germline CDR1 and CDR2: DFQATT and SNEGSKA (reference sequence). The CDR3 sequence is 17 residues long. CDR3 region: CSAPGTGGRGSTDTQYF. The CDR3 DNA reads as TGCAGTGCTCCGGGGACAGGGGGCCGGGGTAGCACAGATACGCAGTATTTT.

The chain has TRBV7-6 and TRBJ2-3; 7 nucleotides align to TRBD2. The CDR3 is made up of 17 amino acids. With 4 bases clipped from V and 0 bases from J, the junction kept 10 bases outside the gene matches. Germline assignment: CDR1 SGHVS and CDR2 FNYEAQ. The CDR3 DNA reads TGTGCCAGCAGCTCCCTAGCGGATTTAGCTAGCACAGATACGCAGTATTTT. Its translation: CASSSLADLASTDTQYF. Together with reference TRBV7-6 and TRBJ2-3, the CDR3 gives the full variable domain: GAGVSQSPRYKVTKRGQDVALRCDPISGHVSLYWYRQALGQGPEFLTYFNYEAQQDKSGLPNDRFSAERPEGSISTLTIQRTEQRDSAMYRCASSSLADLASTDTQYFGPGTRLTVL.

CDR3 sequence reads: CASSRTGGIDTQYF. The CDR3 region has the DNA TGTGCCAGCTCCCGGACAGGGGGCATAGATACGCAGTATTTT. The J gene is TRBJ2-3, the V gene TRBV7-3, with 11 bases identical to TRBD1. Looked up from germline, CDR1 is SGHTA and CDR2 is FQGTGA. CDR3 length equals 14 residues. V was clipped by 8 bases and J by 5 bases; unmatched bases: 6.

This chain connects TRBV7-9 to TRBJ2-2; D remains ambiguous. Trimming took off 1 base at V and 5 bases at J, with 11 bases between the two ends. Germline values: CDR1 SEHNR, CDR2 FQNEAQ (reference sequence). The CDR3 sequence is 15 residues long. The CDR3 sequence is CASSLDRIKTGELFF. The DNA for the CDR3 is TGTGCCAGCAGCTTAGACCGGATTAAGACCGGGGAGCTGTTTTTT.

CDR3 in DNA: TGTGCCACCAGTGACTACCGGACTAGCAGAACGGGGAATGAGCAGTTCTTC. This translates into CATSDYRTSRTGNEQFF. The gene calls are TRBV24-1 and TRBJ2-1; 8 nucleotides line up with TRBD2. Trimming took 4 bases from V and 7 from J; bases not matched to a gene: 14. The germline V gene has CDR1 KGHDR and CDR2 SFDVKD. The CDR3 is made up of 17 amino acids.

The gene calls are TRBV27 and TRBJ1-6; 7 bases map to TRBD1. CDR3 size: 14 residues. The germline gives CDR1 MNHEY, CDR2 SMNVEV (reference sequence). V lost 8 bases and J lost 7; bases outside the gene matches: 8. This chain's CDR3 is CASGPSGGNSPLHF. The CDR3 DNA is TGTGCCAGCGGCCCGTCAGGGGGGAATTCACCCCTCCACTTT.

This clonotype came up a few times. The V gene is TRBV6-1, the J gene TRBJ2-1, with 7 bases matching TRBD1. V dropped 6 bases and J dropped 8; count of bases not matched to a gene: 13. The CDR3 extends over 15 amino acids. The germline V gene has CDR1 MNHNS and CDR2 SASEGT. The CDR3 loop reads CASRADREKGDEQFF. CDR3 DNA sequence: TGTGCCAGCAGGGCCGACAGGGAAAAGGGCGATGAGCAGTTCTTC.

The gene calls are TRBV5-1 and TRBJ2-3; 11 bases are a match to TRBD1. Losses at the gene ends were 7 bases for V and 1 base for J; bases not matched to a gene: 11. Germline V CDR1 and CDR2: SGHRS, YFSETQ. This CDR3 has 17 amino acids. CDR3 loop: CASSPGQGVRGTDTQYF. The CDR3 DNA sequence: TGCGCCAGCTCCCCGGGACAGGGGGTTCGCGGCACAGATACGCAGTATTTT.

V is TRBV7-2 and J is TRBJ2-7; TRBD1 matches 10 bases. Germline CDR1 and CDR2: SGHTA and FQGNSA. The CDR3 length is 15 residues. The junction had 7 bases not matched to a gene; V was cut back by 5 bases and J by 3 bases. The CDR3 DNA is TGTGCCAGCAGCATATCCGGGACAGGGGTCTACGAGCAGTACTTC. It translates to CASSISGTGVYEQYF.

The chain joins TRBV9 to TRBJ1-3; D perhaps matches TRBD1 (6 bases). The CDR3 contains 15 residues. CDR1 is SGDLS, CDR2 YYNGEE, per germline. The V end was cut by 1 base, the J end by 4 bases, with 12 bases between. In DNA form, the CDR3 reads TGTGCCAGCAGCGTATCGTCAGGGGAGGGAAACACCATATATTTT. Amino acids: CASSVSSGEGNTIYF.

This clonotype was observed a handful of times. The V call is TRBV6-5, the J call TRBJ2-3; D ambiguous. Per the germline V gene, CDR1 is MNHEY and CDR2 is SVGAGI. Trimming took off 0 bases at V and 0 bases at J, with 7 bases between the two ends. CDR3 length: 15 residues. For the CDR3, the DNA is TGTGCCAGCAGTTACTCGAAGACTAGCACAGATACGCAGTATTTT. The encoded protein is CASSYSKTSTDTQYF.

The V call is TRBV25-1, the J call TRBJ2-4; tentatively, D is TRBD1 or TRBD2 (5 bases each). V was shortened by 4 bases and J by 0 bases, with 10 bases between the two germline ends. The length of the CDR3 is 15 residues. Germline V gives CDR1 MGHDK, CDR2 SYGVNS. Written as DNA, the CDR3 is TGTGCCAGCAGTGGGGGACGTTTAGCCAAAAACATTCAGTACTTC. Translation gives CASSGGRLAKNIQYF.

This clonotype was counted many times. The chain recombines TRBV20-1 with TRBJ2-1; D gene unclear. V dropped 6 bases and J dropped 9 bases, with 9 bases sitting between them. CDR1 and CDR2 (germline): DFQATT, SNEGSKA (reference sequence). The CDR3 contains 10 residues. The chain's CDR3 is CSAPYPEQFF. The CDR3, as DNA: TGCAGTGCACCATATCCTGAGCAGTTCTTC.